The 10 T cell receptor beta chains reported below all come from one sample, sequenced in a study of T-cell memory formation after mild COVID-19. Each CDR3 protein gets one entry after TCRdb re-called the 5' RACE reads with MiXCR. This table has over 350,000 distinct CDR3 sequences, approximately 25% appearing once. Sequences were obtained from PBMCs or a T cell subset sorted from them (not recorded which). Receptor source: an adult woman who had mild COVID-19 (a few samples of this study predate the infection). Cell type and time point are not known.

The V call is TRBV27, the J call TRBJ2-3; D remains unclear. Trimming stripped 5 bases from V and 1 base from J, with 13 bases between. The germline V gene encodes CDR1 MNHEY and CDR2 SMNVEV (reference sequence). The CDR3 covers 15 residues. The CDR3 DNA sequence: TGTGCCAGCAGTCCGCACTCAGGCGGCACAGATACGCAGTATTTT. Encoded protein: CASSPHSGGTDTQYF.

V and J are TRBV7-2 and TRBJ2-1; D is ambiguous. Trimming pared 8 bases from V and 9 bases from J, leaving 14 bases between. Germline-derived CDR1 and CDR2 are SGHTA and FQGNSA. This CDR3 spans 12 amino acids. CDR3 bases: TGTGCCAGCGGGCTGGGATATGGTGAGCAGTTCTTC. It codes for CASGLGYGEQFF.

In its sample, this clonotype was seen many times. The V gene is TRBV20-1, the J gene TRBJ1-1; D gene unclear. The CDR3 covers 13 residues. Germline CDR1 reads DFQATT; CDR2 reads SNEGSKA (reference sequence). V lost 1 base, J lost 0 bases, and 6 bases lay in between. Here the CDR3 reads CSARAGLNTEAFF. CDR3 sequence (DNA): TGCAGTGCTAGAGCTGGACTGAACACTGAAGCTTTCTTT.

This clonotype was seen more than once but under ten times. The chain couples TRBV12-3 or TRBV12-4 to TRBJ2-5; D gene unclear. V was shortened by 5 bases and J by 5 bases, with 12 bases between the two germline ends. The CDR3 covers 13 residues. DNA for the CDR3: TGTGCCAGCAGTGCCGTAAGTCTCGAGACCCAGTACTTC. Residues: CASSAVSLETQYF.

V usage is TRBV6-2 or TRBV6-3 and J usage is TRBJ2-5; D not resolved. CDR3 length: 14 residues. CDR1 is MNHEY and CDR2 is SVGEGT in the germline V gene. The V end lost 0 bases, the J end lost 5 bases, and 10 bases lay between the germline ends. The CDR3 DNA is TGTGCCAGCAGTTACTCGGCCGTTGGGGAGACCCAGTACTTC. Amino acids: CASSYSAVGETQYF.

A single count supports this clonotype. The gene calls are TRBV5-1 and TRBJ1-1; TRBD1 agrees at 8 bases. Germline loops: CDR1 SGHRS, CDR2 YFSETQ. This CDR3 region has 16 residues. The junction had 8 bases not matched to a gene; V was cut back by 0 bases and J by 4 bases. CDR3 DNA sequence: TGCGCCAGCAGCTTGGGGGACAGGACCCGGGGCACTGAAGCTTTCTTT. Protein product: CASSLGDRTRGTEAFF.

The chain combines TRBV19 with TRBJ2-7; D gene uncertain. From germline, CDR1 is LNHDA and CDR2 SQIVND (reference sequence). The CDR3 is 14 residues long. The V end lost 6 bases, the J end lost 3 bases, and 15 bases lay between the germline ends. The CDR3 DNA reads as TGTGCCAGTAGCCAGAACGCTTTGGACTACGAGCAGTACTTC. As protein: CASSQNALDYEQYF.

This CDR3 reads CASGGAGGYEQYF. CDR3 DNA sequence: TGTGCCAGCGGTGGAGCGGGAGGGTACGAGCAGTACTTC. The gene calls are TRBV6-2 or TRBV6-3 and TRBJ2-7; 10 nucleotides agree with TRBD2. Per germline, CDR1 MNHEY and CDR2 SVGEGT. The J segment lost 4 bases and the V segment lost 8 bases, leaving 5 bases of the junction unmatched. This CDR3 comprises 13 residues.

The chain carries TRBV6-2 or TRBV6-3 and TRBJ2-3; D perhaps matches TRBD2 (5 bases). The CDR3 extends over 15 amino acids. Germline CDR1 and CDR2: MNHEY and SVGEGT. The germline V and J ends were trimmed by 2 bases and 7 bases, with 16 bases remaining between them. The CDR3 is CASSYPGIDPYTQYF. The CDR3 region has the DNA TGTGCCAGCAGTTACCCGGGAATAGACCCATATACGCAGTATTTT.

The chain links TRBV20-1 to TRBJ2-1; possible D gene TRBD2, 6 bases. V lost 3 bases to trimming and J lost 5 bases, with 20 bases between them. This CDR3 has 16 amino acids. CDR1 is DFQATT and CDR2 is SNEGSKA in the germline V gene (reference sequence). In DNA, the CDR3 is TGCAGTGCTAGTGGCATCACGGGAGTAGGTAACAATGAGCAGTTCTTC. Residues: CSASGITGVGNNEQFF.